The source of this TCR beta chain is a study of blood T cell repertoires in COVID-19 (TCRdb year 2020). For context, the study as a whole: The collaborator samples originated in the United States, Italy and Spain and spanned the acute and convalescent phases of COVID-19. The prospective study material was composed of cDNA or gDNA derived from T cells, B-cell-depleted T cells, or PBMCs. Subjects who had been exposed to COVID-19, were actively infected with it, or had recovered from it provided the deeply sampled blood TCRbeta repertoires that made up the dataset. The repertoires were made available in a free public database intended to serve as a resource for research on the immune response to SARS-CoV-2. The samples were drawn from the first 160 participants of the ongoing ImmuneRACE study and from 1,254 subjects provided by 6 global collaborators. Nearly every sample came with metadata listing a de-identified subject ID, COVID-19 status, age in years and sex. Where available, HLA class I and class II types were obtained from metadata supplied by the sample provider rather than from assay-based typing. Results and caveats for the whole study, not just this receptor: The amount of clinical and demographic metadata varied by source and participant and was provided uncurated.

On this clone itself: Its specific antigen is unknown. Per-base qualities were not stored, and no clone one base away is much larger.

Taken from the germline V gene, the CDR1 and CDR2 loops are MNHGY and SVAAGI. Trimming removed 4 bases from V and 5 bases from J, leaving 6 bases between the germline ends. Including cysteine and phenylalanine, the CDR3 has 12 amino acids. Only the CDR3 part of the read is kept: 36 bases, read in frame from the first base. One collaborating source in Seattle enrolled patients during active infection and followed them longitudinally through the course of disease. Whole blood was collected in K2EDTA tubes by collaborating institutions according to the institutions' own protocols. For TCRbeta analysis, collaborators shipped samples in one of three forms: frozen whole blood, isolated PBMCs, or DNA extracted from either of those sample types. The immunoSEQ Assay, a bias-controlled multiplex PCR, was used to amplify TCRbeta CDR3 regions from genomic DNA. For the original study's pipeline: The number of nucleated cells in each sample was estimated from the amplification of reference gene primers within the assay. Sequence reads were collapsed and filtered to measure the absolute abundance of every unique TCRbeta CDR3 rearrangement. For each sample, productive Simpson clonality was calculated as the square root of Simpson's diversity index across productive rearrangements. In TCRdb, the immuneACCESS table is reduced to in-frame sequences with V and J assigned. These tables do not hold every clone; where another copy was compared, an unresolved V gene accounts for under half, and the others remain unexplained. V and J calls and clone size are as listed in that table; D and trimming were resolved from the DNA. The sample table holds 75,000 to 95,000 clones, of which around nine tenths were seen once. 18% of the sample rests with the top ten.

The sequence was obtained from a woman aged 55-69 years with COVID-19, enrolled during active disease. This chain joins TRBV6-9 to TRBJ1-5, with no D gene named confidently. The specimen was peripheral blood. In nucleotide form, the sequence is TGTGCCAGCAGTTCAAGAGATCAGCCCCAGCATTTT. The encoded protein is CASSSRDQPQHF.